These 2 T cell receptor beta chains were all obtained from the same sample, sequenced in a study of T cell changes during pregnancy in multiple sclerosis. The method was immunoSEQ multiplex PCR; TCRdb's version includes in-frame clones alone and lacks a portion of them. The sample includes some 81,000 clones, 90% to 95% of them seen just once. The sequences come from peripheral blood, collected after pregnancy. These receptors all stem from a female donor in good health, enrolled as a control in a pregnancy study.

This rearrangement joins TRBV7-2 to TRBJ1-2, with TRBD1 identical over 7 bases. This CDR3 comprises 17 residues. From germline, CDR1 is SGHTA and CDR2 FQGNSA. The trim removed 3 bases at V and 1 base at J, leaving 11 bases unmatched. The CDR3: CASSFTPGTALNYGYTF. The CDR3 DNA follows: TGTGCCAGCAGCTTTACCCCCGGGACAGCGCTTAACTATGGCTACACCTTC.

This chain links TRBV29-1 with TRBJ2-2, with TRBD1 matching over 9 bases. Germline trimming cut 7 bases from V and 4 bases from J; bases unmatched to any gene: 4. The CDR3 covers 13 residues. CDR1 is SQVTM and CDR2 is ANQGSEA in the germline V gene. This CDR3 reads CSGGTGSTGELFF. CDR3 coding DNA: TGCAGCGGAGGGACAGGGAGCACCGGGGAGCTGTTTTTT.